This TCR beta chain is from a study of blood T cells in healthy people across ages. A second 7 to 11 cycle PCR used barcoded and J-beta primers. Every cDNA molecule bore a tag from a template-switch adaptor containing 12 random nucleotides. Each CDR3 protein is one row after TCRdb ran MiXCR on the 5' RACE reads. This table holds about 1.4 million distinct CDR3 sequences, almost 60% found once. A minimum of 5.5 micrograms of total RNA was extracted per sample. Trimming cost V 0 bases and J 6 bases; bases outside gene matches: 9. CDR3 size: 16 residues. Germline CDR1 SQVTM, CDR2 ANQGSEA. In the case of this clonotype: Its target is not known.

Study-wide results and limits: In these data, TCR beta diversity tracked strongly with naive T cell percentage.

This receptor was obtained from a man aged 18 to 30 in good health. The genes are TRBV29-1 and TRBJ2-2, with 8 bases identical to TRBD2. Source material: blood. The CDR3 DNA reads as TGCAGCGTTGAAGACACAGGACTAGCAGCGGCCGGGGAGCTGTTTTTT. Translating gives CSVEDTGLAAAGELFF.